This T cell receptor beta chain stems from a study of blood T cell repertoires in COVID-19. The wider study: Samples of COVID-19 (acute and convalescent) were obtained from the United States, Italy and Spain. PBMCs, B-cell-depleted T cells, or T cells provided the cDNA or gDNA that made up the material.

In the original analysis: Amplification of reference gene primers provided the estimated nucleated cell counts. The protocol was immunoSEQ multiplex PCR, while the TCRdb copy is restricted to in-frame clones and leaves out a portion. V, J and clone size were drawn from that table, and D and trimming were deduced from the DNA. The sample shows 150,000 or so clones, around 84% of them seen only once. J gave up 0 bases and V 1 base, and 6 bases lay outside the gene matches. Germline V gene lookup returns CDR1 LNHDA and CDR2 SQIVND (reference sequence). This CDR3 contains 17 residues. This clone occurred once. The same CDR3 arises from other DNA sequences in this sample as well.

The sequence came from a woman older than 75 with acute or convalescent COVID-19. The V call is TRBV19, the J call TRBJ2-3; TRBD2 aligns across 8 bases. The sequenced sample consisted of peripheral blood. The CDR3 DNA follows: TGTGCCAGTAGTATAGGCACTAGCGGACCGAGCACAGATACGCAGTATTTT. Protein: CASSIGTSGPSTDTQYF.